This T cell receptor beta chain was identified in a study of control samples from healthy donors and cancer patients. Sequenced by immunoSEQ multiplex PCR; TCRdb stores in-frame clones only, minus some. The data contain roughly 88,000 clones, roughly 92% of them seen just once; the ten biggest clones take up 0.92%. The CDR3 sequence is 14 residues long. From germline, CDR1 is LNHDA and CDR2 SQIVND (reference sequence). V was shortened by 9 bases and J by 5 bases, with 20 bases between the two germline ends. The sequence was collected from a woman aged 25 to 39 in good health. The chain combines TRBV19 with TRBJ2-7, with a possible D match to TRBD1 (6 bases). Sequencing input: blood. CDR3 DNA: TGTGCCAGCCAGGGGATTGGGGATTCAGACGAGCAGTACTTC. This sequence encodes CASQGIGDSDEQYF.